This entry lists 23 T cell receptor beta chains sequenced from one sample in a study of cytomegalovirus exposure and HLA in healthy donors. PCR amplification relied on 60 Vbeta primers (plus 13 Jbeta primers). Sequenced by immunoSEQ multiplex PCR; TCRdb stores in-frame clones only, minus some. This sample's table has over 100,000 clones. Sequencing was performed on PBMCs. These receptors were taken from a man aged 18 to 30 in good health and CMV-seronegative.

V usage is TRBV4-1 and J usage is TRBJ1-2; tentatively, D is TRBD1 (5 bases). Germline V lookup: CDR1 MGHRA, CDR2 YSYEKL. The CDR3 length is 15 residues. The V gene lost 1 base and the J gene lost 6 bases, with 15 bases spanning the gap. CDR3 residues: CASSQGGRAKDGYTF. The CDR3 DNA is TGCGCCAGCAGCCAAGGGGGCAGGGCAAAGGATGGCTACACCTTC.

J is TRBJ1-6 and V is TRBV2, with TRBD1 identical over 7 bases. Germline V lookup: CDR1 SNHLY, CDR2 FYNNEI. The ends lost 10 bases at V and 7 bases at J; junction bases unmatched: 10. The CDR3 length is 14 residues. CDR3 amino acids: CATDRDSVNSPLHF. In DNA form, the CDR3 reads TGTGCCACCGACAGGGATTCGGTAAATTCACCCCTCCACTTT.

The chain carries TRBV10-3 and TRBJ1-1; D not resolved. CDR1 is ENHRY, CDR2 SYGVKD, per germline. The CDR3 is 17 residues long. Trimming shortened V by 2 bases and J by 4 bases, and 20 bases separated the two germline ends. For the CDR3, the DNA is TGTGCCATCAGTGAGCATGAAGGTCGTGGCAGAGGCACTGAAGCTTTCTTT. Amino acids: CAISEHEGRGRGTEAFF.

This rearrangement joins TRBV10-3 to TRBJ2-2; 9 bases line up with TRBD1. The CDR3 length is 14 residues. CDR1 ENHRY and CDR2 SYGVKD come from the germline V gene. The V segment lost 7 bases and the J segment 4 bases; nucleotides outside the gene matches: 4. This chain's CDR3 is CAITGQGSTGELFF. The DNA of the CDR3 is TGTGCCATCACGGGACAGGGAAGCACCGGGGAGCTGTTTTTT.

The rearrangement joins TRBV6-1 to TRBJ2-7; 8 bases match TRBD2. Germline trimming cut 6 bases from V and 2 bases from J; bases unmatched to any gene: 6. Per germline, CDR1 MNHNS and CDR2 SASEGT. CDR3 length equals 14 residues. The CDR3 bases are TGTGCCAGCAGCCCGGGGGGGTTGCCCTACGAGCAGTACTTC. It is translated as CASSPGGLPYEQYF.

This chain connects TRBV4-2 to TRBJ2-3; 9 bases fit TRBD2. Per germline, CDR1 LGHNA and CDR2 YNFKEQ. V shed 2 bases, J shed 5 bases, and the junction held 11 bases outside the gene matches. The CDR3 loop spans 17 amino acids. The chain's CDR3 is CASSQTRGLAGQDTQYF. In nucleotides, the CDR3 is TGTGCCAGCAGCCAAACGAGGGGGCTAGCGGGACAAGATACGCAGTATTTT.

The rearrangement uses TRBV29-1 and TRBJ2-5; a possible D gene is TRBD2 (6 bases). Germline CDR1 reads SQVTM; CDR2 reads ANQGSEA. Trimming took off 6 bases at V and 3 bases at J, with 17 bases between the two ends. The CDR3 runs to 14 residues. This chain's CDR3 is CSVSAGLPKETQYF. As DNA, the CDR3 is TGCAGCGTGTCCGCGGGACTTCCCAAAGAGACCCAGTACTTC.

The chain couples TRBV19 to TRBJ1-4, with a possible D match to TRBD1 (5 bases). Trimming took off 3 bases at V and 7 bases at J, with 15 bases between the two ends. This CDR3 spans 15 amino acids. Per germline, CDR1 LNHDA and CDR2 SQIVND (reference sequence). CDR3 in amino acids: CASSIGRFDSEKLFF. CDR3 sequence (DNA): TGTGCCAGTAGTATTGGGAGGTTCGACAGTGAAAAACTGTTTTTT.

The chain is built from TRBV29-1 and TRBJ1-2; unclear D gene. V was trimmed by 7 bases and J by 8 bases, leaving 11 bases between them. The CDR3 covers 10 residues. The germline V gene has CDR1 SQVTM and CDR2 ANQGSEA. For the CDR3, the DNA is TGCAGCGCTCATGGAGGCGGCTACACCTTC. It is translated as CSAHGGGYTF.

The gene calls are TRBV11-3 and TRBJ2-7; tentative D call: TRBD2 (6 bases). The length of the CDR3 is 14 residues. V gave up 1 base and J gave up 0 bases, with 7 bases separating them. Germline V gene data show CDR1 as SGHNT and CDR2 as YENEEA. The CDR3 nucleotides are TGTGCCAGCAGCTTAGCCGGGAGCTCCTACGAGCAGTACTTC. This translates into CASSLAGSSYEQYF.

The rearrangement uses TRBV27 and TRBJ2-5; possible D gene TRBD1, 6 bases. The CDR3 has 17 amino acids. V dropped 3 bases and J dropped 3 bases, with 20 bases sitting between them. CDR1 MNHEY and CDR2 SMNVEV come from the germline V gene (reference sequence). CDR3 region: CASSLIRKTGVKETQYF. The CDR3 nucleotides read TGTGCCAGCAGTTTGATACGAAAGACAGGTGTGAAAGAGACCCAGTACTTC.

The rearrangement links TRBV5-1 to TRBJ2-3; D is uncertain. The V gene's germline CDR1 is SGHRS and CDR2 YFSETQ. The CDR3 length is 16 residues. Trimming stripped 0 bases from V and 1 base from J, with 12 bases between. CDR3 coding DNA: TGCGCCAGCAGCTTGGGTCCGGCAGGTCGCACAGATACGCAGTATTTT. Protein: CASSLGPAGRTDTQYF.

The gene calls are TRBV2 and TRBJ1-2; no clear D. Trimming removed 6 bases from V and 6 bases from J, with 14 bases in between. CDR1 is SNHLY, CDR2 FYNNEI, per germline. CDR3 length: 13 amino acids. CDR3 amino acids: CASSPGERHGYTF. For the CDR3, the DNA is TGTGCCAGCAGCCCCGGAGAGCGACATGGCTACACCTTC. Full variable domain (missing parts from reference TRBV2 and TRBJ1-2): EPEVTQTPSHQVTQMGQEVILRCVPISNHLYFYWYRQILGQKVEFLVSFYNNEISEKSEIFDDQFSVERPDGSNFTLKIRSTKLEDSAMYFCASSPGERHGYTFGSGTRLTVV.

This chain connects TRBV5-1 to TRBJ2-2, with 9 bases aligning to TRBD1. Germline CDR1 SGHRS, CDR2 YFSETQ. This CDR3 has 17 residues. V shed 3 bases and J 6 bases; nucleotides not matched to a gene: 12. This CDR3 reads CASSWDPGTGSAGELFF. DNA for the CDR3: TGCGCCAGCAGCTGGGATCCCGGGACAGGGTCGGCCGGGGAGCTGTTTTTT.

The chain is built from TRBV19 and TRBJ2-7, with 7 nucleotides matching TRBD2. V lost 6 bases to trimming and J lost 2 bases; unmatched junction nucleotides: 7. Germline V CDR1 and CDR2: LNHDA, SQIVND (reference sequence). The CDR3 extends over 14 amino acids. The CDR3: CASSMTSLPYEQYF. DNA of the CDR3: TGTGCCAGTAGCATGACTAGCCTCCCCTACGAGCAGTACTTC.

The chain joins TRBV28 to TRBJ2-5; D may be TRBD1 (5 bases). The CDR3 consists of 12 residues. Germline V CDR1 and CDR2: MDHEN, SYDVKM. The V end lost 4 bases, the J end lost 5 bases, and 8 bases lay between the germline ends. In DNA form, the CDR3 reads TGTGCCAGCAGTTCAGGGCGTGAGACCCAGTACTTC. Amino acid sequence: CASSSGRETQYF.

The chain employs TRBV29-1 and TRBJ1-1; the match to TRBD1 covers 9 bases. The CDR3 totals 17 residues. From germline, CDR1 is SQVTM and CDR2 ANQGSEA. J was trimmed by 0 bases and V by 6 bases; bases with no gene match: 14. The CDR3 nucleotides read TGCAGCGTCCCCAGGGGGACAGGGAGTGCCTTGAACACTGAAGCTTTCTTT. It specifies CSVPRGTGSALNTEAFF. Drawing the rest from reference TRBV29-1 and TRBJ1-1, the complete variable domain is SAVISQKPSRDICQRGTSLTIQCQVDSQVTMMFWYRQQPGQSLTLIATANQGSEATYESGFVIDKFPISRPNLTFSTLTVSNMSPEDSSIYLCSVPRGTGSALNTEAFFGQGTRLTVV.

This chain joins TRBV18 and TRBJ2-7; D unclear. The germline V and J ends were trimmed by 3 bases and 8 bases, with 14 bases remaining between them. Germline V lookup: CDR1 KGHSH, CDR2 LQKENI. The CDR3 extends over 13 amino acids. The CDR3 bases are TGTGCCAGCTCACCCCCTAGTGAGAACAAGCAGTACTTC. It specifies CASSPPSENKQYF.

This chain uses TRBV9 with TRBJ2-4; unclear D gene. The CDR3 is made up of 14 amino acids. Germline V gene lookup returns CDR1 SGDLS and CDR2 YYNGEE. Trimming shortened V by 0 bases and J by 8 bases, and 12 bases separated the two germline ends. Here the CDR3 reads CASSVDGRIDIQYF. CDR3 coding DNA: TGTGCCAGCAGCGTAGATGGCAGGATAGACATTCAGTACTTC. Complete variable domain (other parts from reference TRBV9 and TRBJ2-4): DSGVTQTPKHLITATGQRVTLRCSPRSGDLSVYWYQQSLDQGLQFLIQYYNGEERAKGNILERFSAQQFPDLHSELNLSSLELGDSALYFCASSVDGRIDIQYFGAGTRLSVL.

CDR3 protein: CASSQGSQTYIGNSPLHF. In nucleotides, the CDR3 is TGTGCCAGCAGCCAGGGCTCCCAGACTTATATCGGTAATTCACCCCTCCACTTT. The chain couples TRBV11-2 to TRBJ1-6; possibly TRBD1 for D (5 bases). Germline V CDR1 and CDR2: SGHAT, FQNNGV. CDR3 size: 18 residues. The V end lost 5 bases, the J end lost 6 bases, and 23 bases lay between the germline ends.

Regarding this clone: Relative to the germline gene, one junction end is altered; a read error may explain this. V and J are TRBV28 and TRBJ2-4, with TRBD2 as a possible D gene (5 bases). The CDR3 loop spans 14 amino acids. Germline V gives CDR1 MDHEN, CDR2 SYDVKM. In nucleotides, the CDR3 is TGTGCCAGCAGTTCCCCGGGATACCAGTTCCTTCAATACTTC. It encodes CASSSPGYQFLQYF.

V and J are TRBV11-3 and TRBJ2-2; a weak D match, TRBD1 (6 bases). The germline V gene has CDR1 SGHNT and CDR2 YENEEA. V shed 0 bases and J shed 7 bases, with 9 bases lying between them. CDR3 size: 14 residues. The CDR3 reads CASSLEGAGGELFF. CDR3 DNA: TGTGCCAGCAGCTTAGAGGGGGCCGGCGGGGAGCTGTTTTTT.

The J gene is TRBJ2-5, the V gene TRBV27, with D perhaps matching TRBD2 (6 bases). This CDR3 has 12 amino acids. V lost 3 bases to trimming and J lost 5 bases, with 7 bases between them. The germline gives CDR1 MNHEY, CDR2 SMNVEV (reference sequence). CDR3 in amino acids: CASSFGGETQYF. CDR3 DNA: TGTGCCAGCAGTTTCGGGGGTGAGACCCAGTACTTC.